Below are 17 T cell receptor beta chains sequenced from a single sample in a study of cytomegalovirus exposure and HLA in healthy donors. PCR primers comprised 60 Vbeta and 13 Jbeta primers. Produced via immunoSEQ multiplex PCR; TCRdb's table is partial and in-frame only. This sample yields under 200,000 clones, of which roughly four fifths are seen a single time; 2% to 2.5% belongs to the top ten. Sequenced: PBMCs. All receptors derive from a woman in her 30s in good health and CMV-seropositive.

This clone was recorded once. V is TRBV5-1 and J is TRBJ1-1, with D unresolved. V lost 4 bases and J 1 base, leaving 11 bases between the germline ends. This CDR3 is 14 amino acids long. Germline loops: CDR1 SGHRS, CDR2 YFSETQ. The CDR3 nucleotides are TGCGCCAGCAGCCCCCCGACGGGGAACACTGAAGCTTTCTTT. Protein: CASSPPTGNTEAFF.

Notes on this clone: This specimen includes other DNA sequences encoding the same CDR3. The chain couples TRBV18 to TRBJ2-7; 8 bases line up with TRBD2. Germline V gene sequence: CDR1 KGHSH, CDR2 LQKENI. The CDR3 runs to 14 residues. Unmatched junction bases numbered 0, after V lost 2 bases and J lost 0 bases. The chain's CDR3 is CASSPAGGSYEQYF. The CDR3, as DNA: TGTGCCAGCTCACCAGCGGGGGGCTCCTACGAGCAGTACTTC.

The chain employs TRBV30 and TRBJ1-4; TRBD1 matches 7 bases. The J segment lost 5 bases and the V segment lost 5 bases, leaving 14 bases of the junction unmatched. Germline V lookup: CDR1 GTSNPN, CDR2 SVGIG (reference sequence). The CDR3 runs 16 residues. The CDR3 spells CAWGYKEGQSNEKLFF. The CDR3 coding sequence is TGTGCCTGGGGTTACAAAGAGGGACAGTCGAATGAAAAACTGTTTTTT.

The chain combines TRBV6-6 with TRBJ1-4; 7 bases are a match to TRBD1. Germline V gene data show CDR1 as MNHNY and CDR2 as SVGAGI (reference sequence). With V trimmed by 5 bases and J by 0 bases, 3 bases remained unmatched. This CDR3 has 15 amino acids. In DNA form, the CDR3 reads TGTGCCAGCAGTGGGACAGCCGCAACTAATGAAAAACTGTTTTTT. Its protein product is CASSGTAATNEKLFF.

The chain links TRBV29-1 to TRBJ2-6; 7 bases are a match to TRBD2. The CDR3 length is 14 residues. Germline V gene lookup returns CDR1 SQVTM and CDR2 ANQGSEA. J was trimmed by 2 bases and V by 8 bases; bases with no gene match: 6. The CDR3 sequence is CSFRGVAGANVLTF. For the CDR3, the DNA is TGCAGCTTCCGGGGGGTAGCTGGGGCCAACGTCCTGACTTTC.

This rearrangement joins TRBV5-1 to TRBJ2-1; 8 bases agree with TRBD1. CDR1 and CDR2 from the germline V gene are SGHRS and YFSETQ. The CDR3 totals 14 residues. The V and J ends lost 1 base and 7 bases, in that order; junction bases with no gene match: 4. The CDR3 reads CASSLTGQANEQFF. In DNA form, the CDR3 reads TGCGCCAGCAGCTTGACGGGACAGGCGAATGAGCAGTTCTTC.

This sequence joins TRBV5-1 and TRBJ1-2, with TRBD1 identical over 9 bases. V was pared by 0 bases and J by 3 bases, with 3 bases of the junction left unmatched. The germline V gene has CDR1 SGHRS and CDR2 YFSETQ. This CDR3 has 15 amino acids. The CDR3 is CASSLVGTGHYGYTF. CDR3 nucleotide sequence: TGCGCCAGCAGCTTGGTGGGGACAGGGCACTATGGCTACACCTTC.

The V call is TRBV7-7, the J call TRBJ2-3; no definite D call. Trimming shortened V by 5 bases and J by 4 bases, and 4 bases separated the two germline ends. Germline assignment: CDR1 SSHAT and CDR2 FNYEAQ (reference sequence). This CDR3 is built from 11 residues. This chain's CDR3 is CASSNSDTQYF. In nucleotides, the CDR3 is TGTGCCAGCAGCAACTCAGATACGCAGTATTTT.

The chain uses TRBV29-1 and TRBJ1-3; TRBD1 might be the D (5 bases). This CDR3 spans 14 amino acids. Germline values: CDR1 SQVTM, CDR2 ANQGSEA. V lost 6 bases, J lost 1 base, and 13 bases lay in between. The CDR3 DNA follows: TGCAGCGTCGTGGGGGGTCGGTCTGGAAACACCATATATTTT. Translation gives CSVVGGRSGNTIYF.

The gene calls are TRBV4-1 and TRBJ1-2; the D gene is possibly TRBD1 (6 bases). The CDR3 contains 14 residues. From germline, CDR1 is MGHRA and CDR2 YSYEKL. V shed 1 base and J shed 4 bases, with 10 bases lying between them. The CDR3 sequence is CASSQGPGVYGYTF. DNA of the CDR3: TGCGCCAGCAGCCAAGGTCCAGGGGTCTATGGCTACACCTTC.

The V call is TRBV29-1, the J call TRBJ1-2, with 8 positions matching TRBD1. This CDR3 spans 14 amino acids. The trim removed 8 bases at V and 1 base at J, leaving 9 bases unmatched. CDR1 and CDR2 (germline): SQVTM, ANQGSEA. The CDR3 DNA follows: TGCAGCTTTCGAGGACAGGGTCTTAACTATGGCTACACCTTC. This codes for CSFRGQGLNYGYTF. The full variable domain, rest sourced from reference TRBV29-1 and TRBJ1-2, is SAVISQKPSRDICQRGTSLTIQCQVDSQVTMMFWYRQQPGQSLTLIATANQGSEATYESGFVIDKFPISRPNLTFSTLTVSNMSPEDSSIYLCSFRGQGLNYGYTFGSGTRLTVV.

This rearrangement joins TRBV6-4 to TRBJ1-5, with D possibly matching TRBD1 (5 bases). This CDR3 is 11 amino acids long. Per the germline V gene, CDR1 is MRHNA and CDR2 is SNTAGT. Trimming shortened V by 7 bases and J by 9 bases, and 10 bases separated the two germline ends. This chain's CDR3 is CASNPGGPQHF. The CDR3 DNA follows: TGTGCCAGCAATCCCGGGGGGCCCCAGCATTTT.

A remark on this clone: Different DNA sequences within this sample yield the same CDR3. This chain uses TRBV9 with TRBJ2-5; 8 bases map to TRBD1. The trim removed 4 bases at V and 3 bases at J, leaving 5 bases unmatched. Germline CDR1 SGDLS, CDR2 YYNGEE. The CDR3 is made up of 14 amino acids. The CDR3 nucleotides read TGTGCCAGCAGCCCCGGACAGGGAGAAGAGACCCAGTACTTC. Its translation: CASSPGQGEETQYF.

This clone was seen once. The V gene is TRBV2, the J gene TRBJ1-2; D is unclear. Per the germline V gene, CDR1 is SNHLY and CDR2 is FYNNEI. Trimming left V 4 bases short and J 1 base short, with 13 bases between. The CDR3 has 15 residues. The CDR3 coding sequence is TGTGCCAGCAGTGTCGAGACACTCTTTAACTATGGCTACACCTTC. This encodes CASSVETLFNYGYTF.

The chain employs TRBV7-2 and TRBJ1-4; D is unclear. The CDR3 length is 12 residues. The germline V gene encodes CDR1 SGHTA and CDR2 FQGNSA. The V end lost 7 bases, the J end lost 7 bases, and 10 bases lay between the germline ends. This chain's CDR3 is CASTLHFEKLFF. Written as DNA, the CDR3 is TGTGCCAGCACCCTTCACTTTGAAAAACTGTTTTTT.

This chain joins TRBV18 and TRBJ1-1, with D maybe TRBD1 (5 bases). Germline CDR1 is KGHSH and CDR2 is LQKENI. This CDR3 is built from 15 residues. V lost 3 bases, J lost 2 bases, and 13 bases lay in between. The CDR3 loop reads CASSPFAGINTEAFF. In DNA form, the CDR3 reads TGTGCCAGCTCACCGTTCGCAGGGATCAACACTGAAGCTTTCTTT.

The rearrangement joins TRBV9 to TRBJ2-5, with D possibly matching TRBD2 (7 bases). V lost 0 bases and J 1 base, leaving 19 bases between the germline ends. Germline V lookup: CDR1 SGDLS, CDR2 YYNGEE. The CDR3 runs to 18 residues. DNA of the CDR3: TGTGCCAGCAGCGTAGGGGGCTGGTGGGAGGGGGTCCAAGAGACCCAGTACTTC. This translates into CASSVGGWWEGVQETQYF.